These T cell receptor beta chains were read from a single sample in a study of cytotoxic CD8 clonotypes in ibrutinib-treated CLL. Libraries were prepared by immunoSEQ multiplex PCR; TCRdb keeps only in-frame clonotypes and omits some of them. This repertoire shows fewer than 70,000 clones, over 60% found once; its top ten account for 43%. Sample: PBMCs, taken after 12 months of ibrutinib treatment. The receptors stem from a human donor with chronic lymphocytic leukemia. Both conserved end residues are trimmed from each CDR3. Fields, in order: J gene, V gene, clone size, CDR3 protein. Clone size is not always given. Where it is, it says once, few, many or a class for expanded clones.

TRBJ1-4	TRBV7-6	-	ASSFGTGNEKLF
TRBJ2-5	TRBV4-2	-	ASTSSQETQY
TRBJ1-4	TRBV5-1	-	ASRFQDNEKLF
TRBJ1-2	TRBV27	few	ASRPGQGYGYT
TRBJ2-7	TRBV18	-	ASSPPGDPYEQY
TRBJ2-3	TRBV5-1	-	ATKDTRGTVDTQY
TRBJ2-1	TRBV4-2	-	ASSQVKAGGPYNEQF
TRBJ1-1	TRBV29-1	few	SVLASGGTF
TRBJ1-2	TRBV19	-	ASSQDTFYGYT
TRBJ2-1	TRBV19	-	ASSIYTATYNEQF
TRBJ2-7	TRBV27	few	ASSPEAGTGGLYEQY
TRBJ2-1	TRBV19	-	ASTLGLAGHEQF
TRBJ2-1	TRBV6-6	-	ASSYLQGPDEQF
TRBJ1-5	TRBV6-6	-	ASSSRGPNQPQH
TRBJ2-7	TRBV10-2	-	ASSTSDRGGYEQY
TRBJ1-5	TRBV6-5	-	ASSRGDRDNQPQH
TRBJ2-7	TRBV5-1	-	ASSLAGAGFEEQY
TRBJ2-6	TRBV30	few	AWRLRVMSSGANVLT
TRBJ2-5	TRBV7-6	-	ASSLFLGQGGETQY
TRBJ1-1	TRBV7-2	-	ASSLDPGLGTEAF
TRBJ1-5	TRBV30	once	AWGDTGGGQPQH
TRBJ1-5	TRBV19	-	ASSIELVGRDQPQH
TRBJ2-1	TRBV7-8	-	ASSFRRAYNEQF
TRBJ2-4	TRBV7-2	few	ASSLAPLAGVSIQY
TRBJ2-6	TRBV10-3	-	AISASGVGANVLT
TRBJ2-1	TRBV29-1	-	SVEKTRYNEQF
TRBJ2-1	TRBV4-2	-	ASSQDGVGGGIGNEQF
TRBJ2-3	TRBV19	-	ASSTPSGLSDTQY
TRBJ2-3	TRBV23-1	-	ASSPGLAGVTDTQY
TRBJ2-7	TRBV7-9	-	ASSETGIPYEQY
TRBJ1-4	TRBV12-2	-	ASRPRFVRQGEGQVANEKLF
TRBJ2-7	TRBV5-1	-	ASSETGWAYEQY
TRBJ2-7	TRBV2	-	ASSEVVGEQY
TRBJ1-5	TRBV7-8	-	ASSLARVGGQPQH
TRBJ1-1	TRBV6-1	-	ASTIRDTNTEAF
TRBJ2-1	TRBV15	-	ATSRRGGAGNEQF
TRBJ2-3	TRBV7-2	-	ASSLVLAGGVDTQY
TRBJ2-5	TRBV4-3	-	ASSSSWGGALGETQY
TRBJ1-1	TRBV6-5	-	ASSYGFLDTEAF
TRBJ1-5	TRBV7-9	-	ASSPQNQPQH
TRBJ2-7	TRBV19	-	ASSYQKGYEQY
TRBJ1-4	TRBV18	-	ASSAGSNEKLF
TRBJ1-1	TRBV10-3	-	AISDWGMLEAF
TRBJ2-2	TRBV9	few	ASSARQGRSTGELF
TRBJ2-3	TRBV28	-	ASSLSDRPDTQY
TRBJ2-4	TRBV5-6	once	ASSRGTDLTKNIQY
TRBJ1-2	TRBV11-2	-	ASSLDTHYGYT
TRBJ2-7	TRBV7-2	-	ASSWGQMTTYEQY
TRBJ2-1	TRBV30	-	AWSDTHDEQF
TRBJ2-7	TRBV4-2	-	ASSPWGLREEVFYEQY